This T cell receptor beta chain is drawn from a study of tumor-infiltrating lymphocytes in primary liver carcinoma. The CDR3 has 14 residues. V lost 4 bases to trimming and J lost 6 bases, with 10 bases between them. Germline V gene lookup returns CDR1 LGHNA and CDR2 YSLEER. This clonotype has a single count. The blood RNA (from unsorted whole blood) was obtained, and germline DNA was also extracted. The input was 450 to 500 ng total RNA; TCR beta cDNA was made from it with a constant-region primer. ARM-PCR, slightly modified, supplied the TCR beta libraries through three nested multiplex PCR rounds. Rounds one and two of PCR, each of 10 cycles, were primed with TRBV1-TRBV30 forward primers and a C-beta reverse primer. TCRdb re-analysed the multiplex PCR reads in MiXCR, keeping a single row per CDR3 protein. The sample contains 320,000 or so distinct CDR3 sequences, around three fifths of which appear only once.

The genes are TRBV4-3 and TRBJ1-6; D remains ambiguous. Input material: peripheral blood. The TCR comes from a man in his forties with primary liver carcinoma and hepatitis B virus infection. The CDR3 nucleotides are TGCGCCAGCAGCCTGAGCAGTTTTAATTCACCCCTCCACTTT. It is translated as CASSLSSFNSPLHF.